A single sample gave rise to the 26 T cell receptor beta chains below, sequenced in a study of shared clonotypes between healthy human individuals. The table came from immunoSEQ multiplex PCR; TCRdb's copy has only in-frame clones and leaves some out. The sample comprises 400,000 to 600,000 clones, about 75% of which are singletons, and under 15% rests with the top ten. The material sequenced was PBMCs. The receptors stem from a woman between 40 and 50 years old in good health. Some clones in this sample may be carry-over from other donors' samples.

This clone has ten or more counts. V is TRBV14 and J is TRBJ2-7; no clear D. CDR3 length: 14 amino acids. The V end lost 4 bases, the J end lost 2 bases, and 12 bases lay between the germline ends. CDR1 and CDR2 from the germline V gene are SGHDN and FVKESK. The CDR3 nucleotides read TGTGCCAGCAGCCCCAGGACGAACCCCTACGAGCAGTACTTC. Amino acid sequence: CASSPRTNPYEQYF.

The chain is built from TRBV30 and TRBJ2-1, with 9 bases aligning to TRBD2. The CDR3 spans 13 residues. Germline loops: CDR1 GTSNPN, CDR2 SVGIG (reference sequence). V was pared by 3 bases and J by 7 bases, with 4 bases of the junction left unmatched. The CDR3 spells CAWRYTSGNEQFF. The DNA of the CDR3 is TGTGCCTGGAGATATACTAGCGGGAATGAGCAGTTCTTC.

The genes are TRBV11-3 and TRBJ2-7, with D perhaps matching TRBD1 (6 bases). The CDR3 has 15 amino acids. Germline V gives CDR1 SGHNT, CDR2 YENEEA. V lost 5 bases, J lost 1 base, and 15 bases lay in between. The CDR3 DNA sequence: TGTGCCAGCAGCCCCGGGACAACGAATTCCTACGAGCAGTACTTC. Its protein product is CASSPGTTNSYEQYF. The full variable domain, rest sourced from reference TRBV11-3 and TRBJ2-7, is EAGVVQSPRYKIIEKKQPVAFWCNPISGHNTLYWYLQNLGQGPELLIRYENEEAVDDSQLPKDRFSAERLKGVDSTLKIQPAELGDSAVYLCASSPGTTNSYEQYFGPGTRLTVT.

V usage is TRBV5-1 and J usage is TRBJ1-2, with 8 bases matching TRBD1. This CDR3 region has 14 residues. Germline CDR1 and CDR2: SGHRS and YFSETQ. Unmatched junction bases numbered 3, after V lost 2 bases and J lost 3 bases. The DNA of the CDR3 is TGCGCCAGCAGCTTAGAGGGACAGGACTATGGCTACACCTTC. Protein sequence: CASSLEGQDYGYTF.

V gene TRBV7-9 combines with J gene TRBJ1-4; D might be TRBD1 (6 bases). This CDR3 is 15 amino acids long. CDR1 and CDR2 from the germline V gene are SEHNR and FQNEAQ (reference sequence). Trimming pared 3 bases from V and 6 bases from J, leaving 14 bases between. The CDR3 region has the DNA TGTGCCAGCAGCTTCTGGGGGGCGCGGGATGAAAAACTGTTTTTT. Amino acid sequence: CASSFWGARDEKLFF.

The chain combines TRBV6-1 with TRBJ2-7; TRBD2 agrees at 9 bases. Trimming cost V 1 base and J 2 bases; bases outside gene matches: 6. Germline V gene sequence: CDR1 MNHNS, CDR2 SASEGT. The CDR3 totals 16 residues. The CDR3 DNA sequence: TGTGCCAGCAGTGAAGGGCCTAGCGGGAATACCTACGAGCAGTACTTC. Its protein product is CASSEGPSGNTYEQYF.

The gene calls are TRBV30 and TRBJ2-1, with 9 bases identical to TRBD2. Per germline, CDR1 GTSNPN and CDR2 SVGIG (reference sequence). This CDR3 region has 14 residues. Trimming took 4 bases from V and 5 from J; bases not matched to a gene: 6. The CDR3: CAWNSGSGDNEQFF. Here the CDR3 DNA reads TGTGCCTGGAATAGCGGGAGTGGGGACAATGAGCAGTTCTTC.

This clone has a handful of counts. The chain joins TRBV18 to TRBJ1-1; D is possibly TRBD1 (5 bases). Germline V gene lookup returns CDR1 KGHSH and CDR2 LQKENI. V lost 6 bases to trimming and J lost 4 bases, with 12 bases between them. The CDR3 covers 13 residues. The CDR3 DNA is TGTGCCAGCTCCCCGGGGGTTGTCACTGAAGCTTTCTTT. Its translation is CASSPGVVTEAFF. The entire variable domain, with the rest obtained from reference TRBV18 and TRBJ1-1, is as follows: NAGVMQNPRHLVRRRGQEARLRCSPMKGHSHVYWYRQLPEEGLKFMVYLQKENIIDESGMPKERFSAEFPKEGPSILRIQQVVRGDSAAYFCASSPGVVTEAFFGQGTRLTVV.

The chain couples TRBV4-2 to TRBJ2-3; 8 bases agree with TRBD2. V lost 0 bases, J lost 4 bases, and 9 bases stayed unmatched. Germline CDR1 and CDR2: LGHNA and YNFKEQ. This CDR3 comprises 17 residues. The CDR3 DNA reads TGTGCCAGCAGCCAAGAAGCTAGCGGGTACGGATCAGATACGCAGTATTTT. It specifies CASSQEASGYGSDTQYF.

This clone was found once. J is TRBJ2-1 and V is TRBV5-8; the D is unclear. The germline CDR1 and CDR2 sequences are SGHTS and YDEGEE. V was shortened by 1 base and J by 8 bases, with 4 bases between the two germline ends. The CDR3 is 11 amino acids. CDR3: CASSLLYEQFF. The CDR3, as DNA: TGTGCCAGCAGCTTGTTGTATGAGCAGTTCTTC.

This sequence joins TRBV5-1 and TRBJ2-3, with 11 nucleotides matching TRBD2. There are 16 residues in the CDR3. Germline CDR1 and CDR2: SGHRS and YFSETQ. J gave up 4 bases and V 2 bases, and 6 bases lay outside the gene matches. The CDR3 DNA reads as TGCGCCAGCAGCTTCGGTTCTAGCGGGAGGCCAGATACGCAGTATTTT. As protein: CASSFGSSGRPDTQYF.

V is TRBV6-6 and J is TRBJ2-5; TRBD1 matches 7 bases. CDR3 size: 14 residues. Germline assignment: CDR1 MNHNY and CDR2 SVGAGI (reference sequence). V lost 6 bases, J lost 4 bases, and 8 bases stayed unmatched. CDR3 sequence: CASRPATGRETQYF. The CDR3, as DNA: TGTGCCAGCAGACCAGCGACAGGGAGAGAGACCCAGTACTTC.

In this sample, this clone turned up a few times. The chain combines TRBV6-1 with TRBJ1-2; TRBD1 aligns across 10 bases. Germline trimming cut 5 bases from V and 13 bases from J; bases unmatched to any gene: 16. CDR1 is MNHNS and CDR2 is SASEGT in the germline V gene. The CDR3 contains 15 residues. The CDR3 loop reads CASSPRQGAAQLPTF. CDR3 nucleotides: TGTGCCAGCAGTCCCCGACAGGGGGCTGCGCAGCTCCCCACCTTC.

This clone was counted once. The chain has TRBV13 and TRBJ1-1, with a possible D match to TRBD1 (5 bases). The CDR3 runs to 14 residues. Germline CDR1 PRHDT, CDR2 FYEKMQ (reference sequence). V was pared by 2 bases and J by 8 bases, with 15 bases between. CDR3 coding DNA: TGTGCCAGCAGCTTAAGGTCCATGGGGCGAGAAGCTTTCTTT. It is translated as CASSLRSMGREAFF.

J is TRBJ1-3 and V is TRBV28, with D perhaps matching TRBD1 (5 bases). From germline, CDR1 is MDHEN and CDR2 SYDVKM. Trimming took off 6 bases at V and 3 bases at J, with 18 bases between the two ends. This CDR3 region has 16 residues. Here the CDR3 reads CASSSVGDRGGNTIYF. DNA of the CDR3: TGTGCCAGCAGCTCCGTGGGGGATCGGGGTGGAAACACCATATATTTT. The whole variable domain, filled in from reference TRBV28 and TRBJ1-3, reads DVKVTQSSRYLVKRTGEKVFLECVQDMDHENMFWYRQDPGLGLRLIYFSYDVKMKEKGDIPEGYSVSREKKERFSLILESASTNQTSMYLCASSSVGDRGGNTIYFGEGSWLTVV.

This sequence joins TRBV6-6 and TRBJ1-3; 8 nucleotides line up with TRBD1. Germline V CDR1 and CDR2: MNHNY, SVGAGI (reference sequence). The CDR3 sequence is 14 residues long. V dropped 2 bases and J dropped 3; count of bases not matched to a gene: 0. The CDR3 spells CASSYGQGGNTIYF. In DNA form, the CDR3 reads TGTGCCAGCAGTTACGGACAGGGTGGAAACACCATATATTTT.

The rearrangement uses TRBV5-1 and TRBJ2-1; 13 nucleotides align to TRBD2. CDR1 is SGHRS, CDR2 YFSETQ, per germline. CDR3 size: 15 residues. V lost 5 bases, J lost 6 bases, and 5 bases stayed unmatched. The chain's CDR3 is CASRKTSGRSNEQFF. CDR3 DNA: TGCGCCAGCAGGAAGACTAGCGGGAGGAGCAATGAGCAGTTCTTC.

The chain couples TRBV2 to TRBJ2-2, with TRBD1 matching over 8 bases. Germline values: CDR1 SNHLY, CDR2 FYNNEI. The V segment lost 5 bases and the J segment 6 bases; nucleotides outside the gene matches: 8. The CDR3 extends over 15 amino acids. CDR3 in amino acids: CASSPRTGKAGELFF. CDR3 nucleotide sequence: TGTGCCAGCAGTCCTCGGACAGGGAAAGCCGGGGAGCTGTTTTTT. The complete variable domain, with remaining parts taken from reference TRBV2 and TRBJ2-2, reads EPEVTQTPSHQVTQMGQEVILRCVPISNHLYFYWYRQILGQKVEFLVSFYNNEISEKSEIFDDQFSVERPDGSNFTLKIRSTKLEDSAMYFCASSPRTGKAGELFFGEGSRLTVL.

CDR3: CASSDRWDGYTF. The CDR3 DNA follows: TGTGCCAGCAGTGATCGATGGGATGGCTACACCTTC. The chain links TRBV6-1 to TRBJ1-2; D is unresolved. The V end was cut by 3 bases, the J end by 6 bases, with 8 bases between. Germline V gene data show CDR1 as MNHNS and CDR2 as SASEGT. The CDR3 runs 12 residues.

J is TRBJ1-4 and V is TRBV27; 7 bases are a match to TRBD1. This CDR3 contains 14 residues. The V gene end was trimmed by 2 bases and the J gene end by 6 bases; junction bases not matched to a gene: 3. Looked up from germline, CDR1 is MNHEY and CDR2 is SMNVEV (reference sequence). Written as DNA, the CDR3 is TGTGCCAGCAGTTTAGACGGGACAGATGAAAAACTGTTTTTT. Protein: CASSLDGTDEKLFF.

This chain connects TRBV28 to TRBJ2-7, with 8 positions matching TRBD2. Germline lookup yields CDR1 MDHEN and CDR2 SYDVKM. This CDR3 has 13 amino acids. V dropped 8 bases and J dropped 6; count of bases not matched to a gene: 9. The CDR3 DNA is TGTGCCAGCTGCTCTTTCGGGGGGGTCGAGCAGTACTTC. The encoded protein is CASCSFGGVEQYF.

The genes are TRBV5-6 and TRBJ2-5, with D possibly matching TRBD2 (6 bases). CDR3 length equals 14 residues. Germline assignment: CDR1 SGHDT and CDR2 YYEEEE. The V gene lost 4 bases and the J gene lost 5 bases, with 15 bases spanning the gap. CDR3 sequence (DNA): TGTGCCAGCAGCCGGTCGGGGGTTGGGGAGACCCAGTACTTC. Translating gives CASSRSGVGETQYF.

This chain uses TRBV5-5 with TRBJ2-1; D perhaps matches TRBD1 (6 bases). The CDR3 is 14 amino acids. The V end lost 2 bases, the J end lost 13 bases, and 19 bases lay between the germline ends. Germline lookup yields CDR1 SGHKS and CDR2 YYEKEE (reference sequence). The CDR3 is CASSFWGLPGPQFF. The CDR3 DNA reads TGTGCCAGCAGCTTTTGGGGGCTCCCGGGCCCCCAGTTCTTC.

The chain couples TRBV29-1 to TRBJ2-3; 9 positions agree with TRBD2. Germline V gene sequence: CDR1 SQVTM, CDR2 ANQGSEA. CDR3 size: 15 residues. Trimming cost V 4 bases and J 5 bases; bases outside gene matches: 10. The CDR3 DNA reads as TGCAGCGTTGGACAGACTAGCGGAGGTGGAGATACGCAGTATTTT. The encoded protein is CSVGQTSGGGDTQYF.

The CDR3 bases are TGTGCCAGCAGCCAGGGACAGGGGGCCCAGCCCCAGCATTTT. Translation gives CASSQGQGAQPQHF. The chain joins TRBV7-2 to TRBJ1-5, with TRBD1 identical over 12 bases. Germline V gene sequence: CDR1 SGHTA, CDR2 FQGNSA. The J segment lost 7 bases and the V segment lost 5 bases, leaving 3 bases of the junction unmatched. The CDR3 loop spans 14 amino acids.

The rearrangement links TRBV5-5 to TRBJ2-7; the D is unclear. The CDR3 totals 13 residues. V lost 0 bases to trimming and J lost 0 bases, with 4 bases between them. Germline V gene data show CDR1 as SGHKS and CDR2 as YYEKEE (reference sequence). The CDR3 region has the DNA TGTGCCAGCAGCTTGGACTACTCCTACGAGCAGTACTTC. Translating it yields CASSLDYSYEQYF.